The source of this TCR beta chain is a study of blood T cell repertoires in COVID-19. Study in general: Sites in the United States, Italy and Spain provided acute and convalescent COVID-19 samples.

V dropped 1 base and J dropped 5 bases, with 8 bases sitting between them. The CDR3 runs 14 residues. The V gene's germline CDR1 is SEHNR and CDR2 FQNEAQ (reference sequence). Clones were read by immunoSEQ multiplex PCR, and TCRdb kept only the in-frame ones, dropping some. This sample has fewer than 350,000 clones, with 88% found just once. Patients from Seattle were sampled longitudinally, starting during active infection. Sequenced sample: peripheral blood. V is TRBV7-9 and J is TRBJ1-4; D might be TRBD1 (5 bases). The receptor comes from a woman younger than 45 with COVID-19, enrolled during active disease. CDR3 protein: CASSLGTQNEKLFF. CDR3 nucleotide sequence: TGTGCCAGCAGCTTAGGGACACAAAATGAAAAACTGTTTTTT.